The rows below give T cell receptor beta chains drawn from one sample of a study of T cell changes during pregnancy in multiple sclerosis. Using immunoSEQ multiplex PCR, the repertoire was profiled, and TCRdb retains in-frame clones only, with some absent. The data show tens of thousands of clones, roughly 89% seen once. The specimen was CD4+ T cells from peripheral blood mononuclear cells, collected in the second trimester of pregnancy. These receptors were collected from a female donor with multiple sclerosis, enrolled in a pregnancy study. CDR3s include the opening cysteine and the closing phenylalanine or tryptophan. A D gene is named only where the DNA matches it firmly. Part of the rows lack a size; the others show once, few, many or a class for expanded clones.

V gene	D gene	clone size	J gene	CDR3 DNA	CDR3 protein
TRBV11-3	NA	NA	TRBJ1-1	TGTGCCAGCAGCCTCGGACAGAACACTGAAGCTTTCTTT	CASSLGQNTEAFF
TRBV7-9	TRBD2	NA	TRBJ2-1	TGTGCCAGCAGCCGTACTAGCGGTTATACCTCCTACAATGAGCAGTTCTTC	CASSRTSGYTSYNEQFF
TRBV29-1	TRBD1	NA	TRBJ1-2	TGCAGCGTCGGACAGGGCCCTAACTATGGCTACACCTTC	CSVGQGPNYGYTF
TRBV5-4	NA	NA	TRBJ1-1	TGTGCCAGCAGCCGGGACATGAACACTGAAGCTTTCTTT	CASSRDMNTEAFF
TRBV6-1	NA	NA	TRBJ2-1	TGTGCCAGCACAGGTCCCCCGCGAGGGAATGAGCAGTTCTTC	CASTGPPRGNEQFF
TRBV4-3	NA	NA	TRBJ1-2	TGCGCCAGCAGCCAAGGTAGTGCCTCGCCATATGGCTACACCTTC	CASSQGSASPYGYTF
TRBV6-1	NA	NA	TRBJ1-3	TGTGCCAGCAGTCAAGACAGGAGCTCTGGAAACACCATATATTTT	CASSQDRSSGNTIYF
TRBV6-5	TRBD2	NA	TRBJ2-1	TGTGCCAGTAGAGTCGGGCGGGAGGGGTTCAATGAGCAGTTCTTC	CASRVGREGFNEQFF
TRBV29-1	NA	NA	TRBJ2-1	TGCAGCGTTGGCAGGTCCTCCTACAATGAGCAGTTCTTC	CSVGRSSYNEQFF
TRBV6-1	TRBD1	NA	TRBJ1-2	TGTGGGGGAAGGGGGCCACCTAACTATGGCTACACCTTC	CGGRGPPNYGYTF
TRBV5-6	TRBD1	NA	TRBJ1-4	TGTGCCAGCAGCGGTCCCGGGACAGGGGGCGTTTCGAATGAAAAACTGTTTTTT	CASSGPGTGGVSNEKLFF
TRBV6-5	TRBD2	NA	TRBJ2-2	TGTGCCAGCAGTTACTCGGCGGGAGGGAACACCGGGGAGCTGTTTTTT	CASSYSAGGNTGELFF
TRBV4-3	NA	NA	TRBJ1-4	TGCGCCAGCAGCCGCGAAGGGACTAACGGTGAAAAACTGTTTTTT	CASSREGTNGEKLFF
TRBV11-2	NA	NA	TRBJ2-1	TGTGCCAGCAGCTCCCATCGAGGGCAAGGTCTAGGGAATGAGCAGTTCTTC	CASSSHRGQGLGNEQFF
TRBV9	NA	NA	TRBJ2-3	TGTGCCAGCAGTTATGACAGGAGCACAGATACGCAGTATTTT	CASSYDRSTDTQYF
TRBV5-6	NA	NA	TRBJ1-5	TGTGCCAGCAGCTCCACCCGACAGAGCAATCAGCCCCAGCATTTT	CASSSTRQSNQPQHF
TRBV28	TRBD1	NA	TRBJ2-2	TGTGCCACTTGGGACAGAGAGAACACCGGGGAGCTGTTTTTT	CATWDRENTGELFF
TRBV14	NA	NA	TRBJ2-7	TGTGCCAGCAGCCCTAATCGGGGAACCTACGAGCAGTACTTC	CASSPNRGTYEQYF
TRBV29-1	TRBD2	NA	TRBJ2-1	TGCAGCGTTAGGGGGACTAGCGATGGGGAGCAGTTCTTC	CSVRGTSDGEQFF
TRBV7-2	NA	NA	TRBJ2-3	TGTGCCAGCAGCTTTCCAGGACTCACAGATACGCAGTATTTT	CASSFPGLTDTQYF
TRBV6-4	TRBD2	NA	TRBJ2-1	TGTGCCAGCAGTGATGGACTAGGCGGTAATGAGCAGTTCTTC	CASSDGLGGNEQFF
TRBV19	TRBD2	NA	TRBJ2-3	TGTGCCAGTAGCCAACAGAGACTAGCGGGAGTAACAGATACGCAGTATTTT	CASSQQRLAGVTDTQYF
TRBV5-1	NA	NA	TRBJ2-7	TGCGCCAGCAGCTTGTCCGGAGTTTACGAGCAGTACTTC	CASSLSGVYEQYF
TRBV7-3	NA	NA	TRBJ2-7	TGTGCCAGCAGCCGCGAACGGGGGGCATCCTACGAGCAGTACTTC	CASSRERGASYEQYF
TRBV5-1	NA	few	TRBJ2-3	TGCGCCAGCAGCTTGGGGTACGGAGATACGCAGTATTTT	CASSLGYGDTQYF
TRBV2	NA	NA	TRBJ2-7	TGTGCCAGCAGTGAAGCGCTTAGCACCCAGCAGTACTTC	CASSEALSTQQYF
TRBV29-1	NA	once	TRBJ1-2	TGCAGCGTGGCAGGGGCTGGCTATGGCTACACCTTC	CSVAGAGYGYTF
TRBV5-1	TRBD1	once	TRBJ2-3	TGCGCCAGCAGCCCGAGGGACAGGAACACAGATACGCAGTATTTT	CASSPRDRNTDTQYF
TRBV4-2	TRBD1	NA	TRBJ1-2	TGTGCCAGCAGCCAAGATGGGACAGCCCGAAACTATGGCTACACCTTC	CASSQDGTARNYGYTF
TRBV6-6	TRBD2	NA	TRBJ2-3	TGTGCCAGCAGTTACGGGGGGACTACCCGAGATACGCAGTATTTT	CASSYGGTTRDTQYF
TRBV7-9	TRBD1	NA	TRBJ2-5	TGTGCCAGCAGCTTAGGGGACAGGGGGCTCCGTGAGACCCAGTACTTC	CASSLGDRGLRETQYF
TRBV11-2	TRBD2	NA	TRBJ2-1	TGTGCCAGCAGCCCAGGGACTAGCGGCTATGAGCAGTTCTTC	CASSPGTSGYEQFF
TRBV18	TRBD2	few	TRBJ2-1	TGTGCCAGCTCAACGACTAGCGGGAGGAACAATGAGCAGTTCTTC	CASSTTSGRNNEQFF
TRBV13	NA	NA	TRBJ2-1	TGTGCCAGCAGCTATAGTTCAGGTTTCTCCTACAATGAGCAGTTCTTC	CASSYSSGFSYNEQFF
TRBV5-1	NA	NA	TRBJ2-5	TGCGCCAGCAGCTTGTCCGGGGGTCAAGAGACCCAGTACTTC	CASSLSGGQETQYF
TRBV4-3	NA	NA	TRBJ1-4	TGCGCCAGCAGCCAAGGTATCGCGGCTAATGAAAAACTGTTTTTT	CASSQGIAANEKLFF
TRBV5-4	TRBD2	NA	TRBJ2-7	TGTGCCAGCAGCTTGGGAGGACTAGCGGGATCGGCGGGCTCCTACGAGCAGTACTTC	CASSLGGLAGSAGSYEQYF
TRBV5-1	NA	NA	TRBJ2-5	TGCGCCAGCAGCTTGGCAGGGTTAGAAGAGACCCAGTACTTC	CASSLAGLEETQYF
TRBV19	NA	NA	TRBJ1-3	TGTGCCAGTAGTAGAGACGGGTTGAGCTCTGGAAACACCATATATTTT	CASSRDGLSSGNTIYF
TRBV28	NA	NA	TRBJ2-7	TGTGCCAGCAGCACCCCGGGCTACGAGCAGTACTTC	CASSTPGYEQYF
TRBV10-3	TRBD2	NA	TRBJ2-3	TGTGCCATCAGCCCTAGCGGGCTGAAAGATACGCAGTATTTT	CAISPSGLKDTQYF
TRBV28	TRBD1	NA	TRBJ2-5	TGTGCCAGCAGTGCAGGGGGCCCCCAAGAGACCCAGTACTTC	CASSAGGPQETQYF
TRBV7-9	TRBD2	NA	TRBJ2-1	TGTGCCAGCAGCTTCTGGGCCGGACTAGGTTACAATGAGCAGTTCTTC	CASSFWAGLGYNEQFF
TRBV5-1	NA	NA	TRBJ2-1	TGCGCCAGCAGGGCAGGAGGCTCCAATGAGCAGTTCTTC	CASRAGGSNEQFF
TRBV19	NA	NA	TRBJ1-1	TGTGCCAGTAGTATCTTTTTCAAGAGCCAGAACACTGAAGCTTTCTTT	CASSIFFKSQNTEAFF
TRBV6-6	TRBD1	NA	TRBJ1-1	TGTGCCACCAGTTTTGCCGGGACAGGGAACACTGAAGCTTTCTTT	CATSFAGTGNTEAFF
TRBV18	NA	NA	TRBJ1-2	TGTGCCAGCTCACCATTCATCGGGGGTGACTATGGCTACACCTTC	CASSPFIGGDYGYTF